The present T cell receptor beta chain was sequenced within a study of T cells after yellow fever vaccination. General study points: Reappearing after the booster were most of the clones from primary vaccination (less than 97% CD4, around 88% CD8). A weaker secondary response peaked on day 5, the primary on day 15.

The TCR cDNA carried a universal primer site and UMIs from 5'RACE template switching. Each CDR3 protein gets one entry after TCRdb re-called the 5' RACE reads with MiXCR. The sample lists hundreds of thousands of distinct CDR3 sequences; 9% to 15% were seen once. Germline assignment: CDR1 SGHAT and CDR2 FQNNGV. Trimming removed 5 bases at V and 3 bases at J, with 17 bases between. The CDR3 has 15 residues. In the case of this clonotype: The antigen remains unidentified.

This sequence was found in a man aged 30 to 45 who received the YFV17D yellow fever vaccine. The sample consisted of PBMCs, taken on the day of the yellow fever booster vaccination. V gene TRBV11-2 combines with J gene TRBJ2-7; the D gene could be TRBD1 or TRBD2 (5 bases each). The CDR3 DNA reads TGTGCCAGCAGCCCAGGGTGGGGGAGAATCTACGAGCAGTACTTC. Amino acid sequence: CASSPGWGRIYEQYF.